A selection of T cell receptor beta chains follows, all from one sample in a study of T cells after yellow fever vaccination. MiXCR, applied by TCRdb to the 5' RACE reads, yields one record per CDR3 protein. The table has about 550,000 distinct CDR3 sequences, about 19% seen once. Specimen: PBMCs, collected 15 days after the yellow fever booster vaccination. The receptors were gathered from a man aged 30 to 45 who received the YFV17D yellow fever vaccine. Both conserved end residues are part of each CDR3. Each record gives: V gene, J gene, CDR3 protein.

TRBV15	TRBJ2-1	CATSRGLERSYNEQFF
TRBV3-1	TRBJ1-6	CASSQGTGGSPLHF
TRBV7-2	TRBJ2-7	CASSPLWTGEQYF
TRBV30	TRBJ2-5	CAWSHAVTQYF
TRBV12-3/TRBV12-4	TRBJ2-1	CASSRTGSVHEQFF
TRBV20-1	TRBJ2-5	CSASGVPQETQYF
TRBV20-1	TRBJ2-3	CSASPPGVTDTQYF
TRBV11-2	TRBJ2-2	CASSLGRIRELFF
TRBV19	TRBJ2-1	CASSISGSTDEQFF
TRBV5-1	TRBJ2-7	CASSLTRGGEQYF
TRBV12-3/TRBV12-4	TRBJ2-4	CASSGVLGIIQYF
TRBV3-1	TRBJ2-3	CASSQSGNTDTQYF
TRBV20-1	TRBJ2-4	CSSPLGLTKNIQYF
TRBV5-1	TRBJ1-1	CASSPLGTGELRTEAFF
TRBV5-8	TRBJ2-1	CASSSPGQVENEQFF
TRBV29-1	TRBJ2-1	CSATPRLLAGGPSLSFEQFF
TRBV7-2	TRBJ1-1	CASSGQENTEAFF
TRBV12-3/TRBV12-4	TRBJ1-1	CASSLNYEAFF
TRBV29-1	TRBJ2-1	CSVSGTSDYNEQFF
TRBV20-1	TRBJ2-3	CSARDSKARTDTQYF
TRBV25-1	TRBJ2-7	CASTGDAGFDYEQYF
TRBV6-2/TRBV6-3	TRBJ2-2	CASSYTWATGELFF
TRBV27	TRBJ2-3	CASSFYGDPDTQYF
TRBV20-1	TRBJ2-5	CSARKAGGGKTQYF
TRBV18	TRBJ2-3	CASSPAGPDTQYF
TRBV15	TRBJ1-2	CATSRDFGGNYGYTF
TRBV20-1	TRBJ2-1	CSATLAYNEQFF
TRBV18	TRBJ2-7	CASSPWGTGNEQYF
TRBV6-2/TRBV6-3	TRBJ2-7	CASNNSRREQYF
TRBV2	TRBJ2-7	CASSVSREQYF
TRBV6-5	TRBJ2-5	CASSYSGLRTQYF